The following is a TCR beta chain sequence with its context. Its antigen is undetermined. The entry originates in a study of blood T cells in healthy people across ages. The germline V gene encodes CDR1 ENHRY and CDR2 SYGVKD. This CDR3 has 15 amino acids. The V and J ends lost 3 bases and 3 bases, in that order; junction bases with no gene match: 3. General study results and limits: Per million T cells, the diversity of TCR beta decreased roughly linearly as age advanced.

Alongside a J-beta primer mix, a sample-barcoded 5' primer served in a second PCR lasting about 7 to 12 cycles. A tag from a template-switch adaptor with 12 random nucleotides marked each cDNA molecule. One entry per CDR3 protein results from TCRdb running MiXCR on the 5' RACE reads. Seen here are about 680,000 distinct CDR3 sequences, 45% to 50% observed once, and the top ten hold 30% to 40%. The sequence derives from a woman between 55 and 75 years old in good health. The chain recombines TRBV10-3 with TRBJ2-3; TRBD2 matches 10 bases. Sequenced: blood. The CDR3 spells CAISDPGLATDTQYF. The CDR3 nucleotides are TGTGCCATCAGTGACCCGGGACTAGCGACAGATACGCAGTATTTT.